This section outlines one T cell receptor beta chain sequence together with its context. Under the authors' procedure: The assay estimated nucleated cells by amplifying reference gene primers. Sequencing used immunoSEQ multiplex PCR; TCRdb keeps in-frame clones, though not all of them. V and J calls and clone size come straight from that table; D and trimming were deduced from the DNA. Altogether fewer than 650,000 clones are present, about 88% being singletons, with the ten largest covering less than 9%. V lost 1 base to trimming and J lost 3 bases; unmatched junction nucleotides: 11. The CDR3 is 17 amino acids. Germline CDR1 is SGHRS and CDR2 is YFSETQ. These data are taken from a study of blood T cell repertoires in COVID-19. Seattle patients were enrolled during active infection and followed longitudinally.

Sequencing was performed on peripheral blood. The rearrangement joins TRBV5-1 to TRBJ1-1; 8 positions agree with TRBD1. The receptor was derived from a woman aged 45 to 65 with COVID-19, enrolled during active disease. This chain's CDR3 is CASSLWDPGGADTEAFF. CDR3 in DNA: TGCGCCAGCAGCTTGTGGGACCCAGGGGGCGCGGACACTGAAGCTTTCTTT.